The clone carrying this T cell receptor (beta chain) came up a few times. Its antigen remains unknown. This record comes from a study of response to subunit inactivated influenza vaccine. Study-wide findings and caveats: Authors suggested that a seasonal influenza vaccination recruits few new T cells each time.

TCRdb reprocessed the RT-PCR reads via MiXCR and lists one record per CDR3 protein. This sample has 250,000 to 350,000 distinct CDR3 sequences, with approximately 20% found just once. Source: PBMCs from blood, taken less than 22 months after vaccination. The receptor's source is a man aged 50 to 69 who received an inactivated influenza vaccine.

The CDR3 bases are TGTGCCAGCAGCCCGGACCCCCTAAATGGCTACACCTTC. This encodes CASSPDPLNGYTF. The chain combines TRBV11-2 with TRBJ1-2, with unresolved D. Germline loops: CDR1 SGHAT, CDR2 FQNNGV. The CDR3 loop spans 13 amino acids. The V and J ends lost 5 bases and 6 bases respectively, with 13 bases between them.